The 8 T cell receptor beta chains given below trace back to one sample, sequenced in a study of cytomegalovirus exposure and HLA in healthy donors (dated by TCRdb to about 2017). Libraries were made using the immunoSEQ multiplex PCR assay. For the multiplex PCR, a mixture combining 60 forward primers for TCR Vbeta segments and 13 reverse primers for TCR Jbeta segments was used. Drawn from immuneACCESS, this table holds only the in-frame rearrangements with V and J called that TCRdb kept. Clones are partly lost; checked studies trace under half to an unresolved V gene and leave the rest unexplained. The sample table lists under 65,000 clones, roughly 80% of them with a count of one. The ten largest clonotypes hold roughly 8% of the sample. The sequenced sample was PBMCs. The receptors come from a man aged 25 to 40 in good health and CMV-seropositive.

CDR3 in DNA: TGTGCCAGCACCCTGGGGGGGACCTCTGGGGCCAACGTCCTGACTTTC. It codes for CASTLGGTSGANVLTF. The genes are TRBV5-4 and TRBJ2-6; TRBD2 aligns across 7 bases. Per germline, CDR1 SGHNT and CDR2 YYREEE (reference sequence). CDR3 length: 16 residues. V shed 6 bases and J 0 bases; nucleotides not matched to a gene: 6.

This clone was seen a handful of times. This chain connects TRBV5-1 to TRBJ1-2; no definite D call. Germline CDR1 reads SGHRS; CDR2 reads YFSETQ. The CDR3 extends over 14 amino acids. Trimming took 0 bases from V and 4 from J, leaving 10 bases between them. The CDR3 sequence: CASSLDAGPYGYTF. The DNA of the CDR3 is TGCGCCAGCAGCTTGGACGCTGGGCCCTATGGCTACACCTTC.

The chain couples TRBV11-2 to TRBJ2-5, with D perhaps matching TRBD1 (6 bases). The germline CDR1 and CDR2 sequences are SGHAT and FQNNGV. The V gene lost 4 bases and the J gene lost 1 base, with 16 bases spanning the gap. CDR3 length: 16 residues. CDR3 loop: CASSSVMGALQETQYF. The DNA for the CDR3 is TGTGCCAGCAGCTCCGTCATGGGGGCCCTCCAAGAGACCCAGTACTTC.

In DNA, the CDR3 is TGTGCCAGCAGCCCCCGACAGGGCCCCTCCTACGAGCAGTACTTC. This encodes CASSPRQGPSYEQYF. The chain joins TRBV9 to TRBJ2-7, with 7 bases fitting TRBD1. Germline CDR1 reads SGDLS; CDR2 reads YYNGEE. CDR3 size: 15 residues. The J segment lost 0 bases and the V segment lost 4 bases, leaving 7 bases of the junction unmatched.

The chain has TRBV4-1 and TRBJ2-4; 7 positions agree with TRBD1. Germline loops: CDR1 MGHRA, CDR2 YSYEKL. V gave up 0 bases and J gave up 6 bases; unmatched junction bases: 5. The CDR3 is made up of 15 amino acids. In DNA form, the CDR3 reads TGCGCCAGCAGCCAAGACGAGAGACAGGGAAACATTCAGTACTTC. Translated: CASSQDERQGNIQYF.

The sample holds one count of this clone. The V and J genes are TRBV2 and TRBJ1-4; 7 bases map to TRBD1. Per the germline V gene, CDR1 is SNHLY and CDR2 is FYNNEI. V was clipped by 6 bases and J by 4 bases; unmatched bases: 5. This CDR3 comprises 14 residues. CDR3 in amino acids: CASRKGTVNEKLFF. For the CDR3, the DNA is TGTGCCAGCAGGAAAGGGACAGTTAATGAAAAACTGTTTTTT.

This clone came up once. The chain employs TRBV6-1 and TRBJ1-1; 9 bases agree with TRBD1. The CDR3 runs to 16 residues. Germline values: CDR1 MNHNS, CDR2 SASEGT. V lost 2 bases, J lost 3 bases, and 7 bases stayed unmatched. CDR3 amino acids: CASSESYRGRYTEAFF. The CDR3 nucleotides read TGTGCCAGCAGTGAAAGTTACAGGGGGCGGTACACTGAAGCTTTCTTT.

This sequence joins TRBV5-1 and TRBJ1-4; D may be TRBD1 (5 bases). V lost 0 bases, J lost 8 bases, and 11 bases lay in between. Germline values: CDR1 SGHRS, CDR2 YFSETQ. The CDR3 spans 14 residues. The chain's CDR3 is CASSLVAKGEKLFF. The CDR3, as DNA: TGCGCCAGCAGCTTGGTGGCAAAGGGGGAAAAACTGTTTTTT.